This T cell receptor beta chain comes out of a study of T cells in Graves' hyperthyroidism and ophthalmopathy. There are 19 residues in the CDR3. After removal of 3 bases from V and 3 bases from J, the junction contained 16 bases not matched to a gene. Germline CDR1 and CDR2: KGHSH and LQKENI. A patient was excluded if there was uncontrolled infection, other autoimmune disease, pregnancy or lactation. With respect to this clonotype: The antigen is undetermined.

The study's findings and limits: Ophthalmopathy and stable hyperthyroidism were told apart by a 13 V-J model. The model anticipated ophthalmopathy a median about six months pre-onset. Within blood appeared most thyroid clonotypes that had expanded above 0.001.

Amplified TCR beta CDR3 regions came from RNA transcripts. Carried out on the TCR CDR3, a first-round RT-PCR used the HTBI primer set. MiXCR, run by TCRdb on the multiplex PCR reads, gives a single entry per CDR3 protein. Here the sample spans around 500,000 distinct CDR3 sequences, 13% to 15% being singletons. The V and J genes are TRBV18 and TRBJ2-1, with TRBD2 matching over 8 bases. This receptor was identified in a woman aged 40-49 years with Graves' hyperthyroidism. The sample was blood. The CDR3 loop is CASSPSGGGSPLFYNEQFF. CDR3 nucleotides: TGTGCCAGCTCACCTTCGGGGGGGGGCTCCCCTCTTTTCTACAATGAGCAGTTCTTC.